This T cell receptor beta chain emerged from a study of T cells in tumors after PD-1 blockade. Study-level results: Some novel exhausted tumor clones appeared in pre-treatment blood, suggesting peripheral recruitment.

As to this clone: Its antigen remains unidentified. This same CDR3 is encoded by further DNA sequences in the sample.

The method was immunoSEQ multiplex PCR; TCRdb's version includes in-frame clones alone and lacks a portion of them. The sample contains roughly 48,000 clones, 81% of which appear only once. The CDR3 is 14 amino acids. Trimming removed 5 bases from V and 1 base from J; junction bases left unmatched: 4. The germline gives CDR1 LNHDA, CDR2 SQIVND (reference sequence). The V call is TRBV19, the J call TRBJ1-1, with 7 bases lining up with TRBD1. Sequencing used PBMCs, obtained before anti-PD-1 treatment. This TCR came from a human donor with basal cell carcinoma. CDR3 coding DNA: TGTGCCAGTAGTCTGACAGGGTCGAACACTGAAGCTTTCTTT. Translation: CASSLTGSNTEAFF.